The 22 T cell receptor beta chains given below trace back to one sample, sequenced in a study of cytomegalovirus exposure and HLA in healthy donors. In the PCR, 60 Vbeta and 13 Jbeta primers were used. Only in-frame clones appear in the TCRdb table, and some are missing; sequencing was by immunoSEQ multiplex PCR. The table includes around 120,000 clones, about 80% detected once. The source material was PBMCs. Receptors were obtained from a human donor in good health.

The chain links TRBV7-6 to TRBJ2-5; a possible D gene is TRBD2 (6 bases). Germline V gene sequence: CDR1 SGHVS, CDR2 FNYEAQ. Between the trimmed V and J ends, which lost 1 base and 3 bases, there was a span of 15 bases. The CDR3 is 16 residues long. Written as DNA, the CDR3 is TGTGCCAGCAGCTTAGTGGCGGGGATGGGAAAAGAGACCCAGTACTTC. Protein sequence: CASSLVAGMGKETQYF.

This clone was observed a handful of times. The genes are TRBV19 and TRBJ1-1; 9 bases map to TRBD1. Germline CDR1 LNHDA, CDR2 SQIVND (reference sequence). J was trimmed by 1 base and V by 6 bases; bases with no gene match: 6. CDR3 length equals 15 residues. The CDR3 here is CASSEKDRGNTEAFF. DNA for the CDR3: TGTGCCAGTAGCGAAAAGGACAGGGGGAACACTGAAGCTTTCTTT.

This chain connects TRBV7-9 to TRBJ2-5; 9 nucleotides match TRBD1. This CDR3 has 16 amino acids. Per germline, CDR1 SEHNR and CDR2 FQNEAQ (reference sequence). Unmatched junction bases numbered 8, after V lost 1 base and J lost 5 bases. Here the CDR3 DNA reads TGTGCCAGCAGCTTAGATGGGCGACAGGGGGGGGAGACCCAGTACTTC. Amino acid sequence: CASSLDGRQGGETQYF.

This chain joins TRBV28 and TRBJ1-6; D unresolved. Trimming left V 3 bases short and J 3 bases short, with 9 bases between. In germline, CDR1 is MDHEN, CDR2 SYDVKM. This CDR3 is 15 amino acids long. The CDR3 sequence: CASSFSGGYNSPLHF. DNA of the CDR3: TGTGCCAGCAGTTTTTCCGGTGGCTATAATTCACCCCTCCACTTT. Together with reference TRBV28 and TRBJ1-6, the CDR3 gives the full variable domain: DVKVTQSSRYLVKRTGEKVFLECVQDMDHENMFWYRQDPGLGLRLIYFSYDVKMKEKGDIPEGYSVSREKKERFSLILESASTNQTSMYLCASSFSGGYNSPLHFGNGTRLTVT.

This clone has a handful of counts. The genes are TRBV18 and TRBJ1-4; D call uncertain. Germline lookup yields CDR1 KGHSH and CDR2 LQKENI. The CDR3 runs 13 residues. V was cut by 6 bases and J by 5 bases, with 10 bases left in between. CDR3 amino acids: CASSPGRNEKLFF. The DNA for the CDR3 is TGTGCCAGCTCCCCGGGAAGAAATGAAAAACTGTTTTTT.

The genes are TRBV7-8 and TRBJ2-1; 10 nucleotides align to TRBD2. This CDR3 has 16 amino acids. CDR1 SGHVS and CDR2 FQNEAQ come from the germline V gene. V dropped 2 bases and J dropped 9; count of bases not matched to a gene: 10. CDR3 DNA: TGTGCCAGCAGCTTATTGTCCCTAGCGGGGGTGAGTGAGCAGTTCTTC. Translation gives CASSLLSLAGVSEQFF.

This clone was recorded only once. The V and J genes are TRBV7-9 and TRBJ1-5; D gene uncertain. V lost 0 bases, J lost 4 bases, and 7 bases lay in between. Germline V gene data show CDR1 as SEHNR and CDR2 as FQNEAQ (reference sequence). This CDR3 has 14 amino acids. CDR3 sequence (DNA): TGTGCCAGCAGCTTAGCCTTTTCGAATCAGCCCCAGCATTTT. Residues: CASSLAFSNQPQHF.

The chain combines TRBV6-1 with TRBJ1-4, with no clear D. Trimming left V 7 bases short and J 0 bases short, with 12 bases between. The CDR3 consists of 15 residues. Germline assignment: CDR1 MNHNS and CDR2 SASEGT. CDR3 protein: CASKRVRATNEKLFF. CDR3 coding DNA: TGTGCCAGCAAGCGGGTTCGAGCAACTAATGAAAAACTGTTTTTT.

The chain couples TRBV7-9 to TRBJ2-1; TRBD2 matches at 14 bases. Trimming took 6 bases from V and 0 from J; bases not matched to a gene: 7. CDR1 is SEHNR, CDR2 FQNEAQ, per germline (reference sequence). The CDR3 is made up of 18 amino acids. This chain's CDR3 is CASSSGTSGGRSYNEQFF. The DNA for the CDR3 is TGTGCCAGCAGTTCCGGGACTAGCGGGGGCCGCTCCTACAATGAGCAGTTCTTC.

The chain joins TRBV19 to TRBJ1-1; D may be TRBD1 (5 bases). The length of the CDR3 is 13 residues. The germline V gene has CDR1 LNHDA and CDR2 SQIVND (reference sequence). Trimming took off 7 bases at V and 3 bases at J, with 12 bases between the two ends. In DNA, the CDR3 is TGTGCCAGTATGGAACAAGGGGACACTGAAGCTTTCTTT. It is translated as CASMEQGDTEAFF. Supplemented by reference TRBV19 and TRBJ1-1, the full variable domain reads DGGITQSPKYLFRKEGQNVTLSCEQNLNHDAMYWYRQDPGQGLRLIYYSQIVNDFQKGDIAEGYSVSREKKESFPLTVTSAQKNPTAFYLCASMEQGDTEAFFGQGTRLTVV.

This chain joins TRBV21-1 and TRBJ1-2; the table's D call, TRBD1, has no DNA check behind it. TRBV21-1 is tagged as a pseudogene. The CDR3 has 16 residues. CDR3 sequence (DNA): TGTGCCAGCAGCCCGGCCGGGACAGGGAGGCCTGATGGCTACACCTTC. It codes for CASSPAGTGRPDGYTF.

The V call is TRBV7-2, the J call TRBJ2-7; 9 bases fit TRBD1. The J segment lost 5 bases and the V segment lost 5 bases, leaving 13 bases of the junction unmatched. CDR3 length: 16 amino acids. Looked up from germline, CDR1 is SGHTA and CDR2 is FQGNSA. This chain's CDR3 is CASSRSSGQGLNEQYF. CDR3 DNA: TGTGCCAGCAGCAGGAGTTCAGGACAGGGGCTCAACGAGCAGTACTTC.

This clone has more than one count but fewer than ten. This rearrangement joins TRBV6-1 to TRBJ1-5; possibly TRBD1 for D (5 bases). Trimming cost V 6 bases and J 4 bases, with 10 bases left between them. The CDR3 loop spans 13 amino acids. CDR1 is MNHNS, CDR2 SASEGT, per germline. This chain's CDR3 is CASRRQPNQPQHF. The CDR3, as DNA: TGTGCCAGCAGGCGACAGCCAAATCAGCCCCAGCATTTT.

The chain carries TRBV7-7 and TRBJ2-5; 7 bases match TRBD2. CDR3 length: 13 amino acids. The germline V gene encodes CDR1 SSHAT and CDR2 FNYEAQ (reference sequence). In DNA form, the CDR3 reads TGTGCTAGCGGCGGGGGAGATCAAGAGACCCAGTACTTC. This gives the protein CASGGGDQETQYF.

The chain recombines TRBV9 with TRBJ1-1, with 8 positions matching TRBD1. The germline V gene encodes CDR1 SGDLS and CDR2 YYNGEE. Trimming cost V 3 bases and J 0 bases; bases outside gene matches: 1. This CDR3 has 14 amino acids. The CDR3 spells CASSGDRLNTEAFF. The CDR3 region has the DNA TGTGCCAGCAGCGGGGACAGGCTGAACACTGAAGCTTTCTTT.

This chain connects TRBV28 to TRBJ1-2, with TRBD1 identical over 9 bases. The germline gives CDR1 MDHEN, CDR2 SYDVKM. The ends lost 2 bases at V and 8 bases at J; junction bases unmatched: 9. The CDR3 is made up of 15 amino acids. The CDR3 region is CASSLPAGQGHGYTF. The CDR3 nucleotides are TGTGCCAGCAGTTTACCCGCCGGACAGGGGCACGGCTACACCTTC.

The chain employs TRBV7-8 and TRBJ2-7; D not certain. Per the germline V gene, CDR1 is SGHVS and CDR2 is FQNEAQ. The CDR3 runs to 14 residues. Trimming pared 6 bases from V and 0 bases from J, leaving 12 bases between. CDR3 DNA sequence: TGTGCCAGCAGGCAACATTCTAGCTCCTACGAGCAGTACTTC. It yields the protein CASRQHSSSYEQYF.

The rearrangement links TRBV5-1 to TRBJ2-5, with D unresolved. This CDR3 comprises 14 residues. The V and J ends lost 1 base and 2 bases respectively, with 9 bases between them. CDR1 SGHRS and CDR2 YFSETQ come from the germline V gene. The CDR3 sequence: CASSLRPQQETQYF. CDR3 nucleotide sequence: TGCGCCAGCAGCTTGCGCCCACAGCAAGAGACCCAGTACTTC.

The chain recombines TRBV2 with TRBJ2-3, with 7 bases identical to TRBD1. In germline, CDR1 is SNHLY, CDR2 FYNNEI. The CDR3 loop spans 14 amino acids. Trimming at V came to 8 bases and at J to 1 base, leaving 6 bases not matched to a gene. The CDR3 region is CASPGTGGTDTQYF. In nucleotides, the CDR3 is TGTGCCAGCCCCGGAACAGGGGGCACAGATACGCAGTATTTT. The whole variable domain, remainder taken from reference TRBV2 and TRBJ2-3, is EPEVTQTPSHQVTQMGQEVILRCVPISNHLYFYWYRQILGQKVEFLVSFYNNEISEKSEIFDDQFSVERPDGSNFTLKIRSTKLEDSAMYFCASPGTGGTDTQYFGPGTRLTVL.

This clone was detected a few times. The chain has TRBV29-1 and TRBJ1-1; 8 nucleotides agree with TRBD1. J lost 3 bases, V lost 4 bases, and 10 bases had no gene match. The CDR3 contains 15 residues. CDR1 and CDR2 (germline): SQVTM, ANQGSEA. CDR3 nucleotides: TGCAGCGTTGTGGGGCAGGGGGCTCGAGACACTGAAGCTTTCTTT. It specifies CSVVGQGARDTEAFF.

The rearrangement uses TRBV28 and TRBJ2-7, with TRBD1 as a possible D gene (6 bases). This CDR3 has 13 residues. Trimming stripped 4 bases from V and 3 bases from J, with 10 bases between. The germline V gene encodes CDR1 MDHEN and CDR2 SYDVKM. For the CDR3, the DNA is TGTGCCAGCAGTTCAGGGGACCGCTACGAGCAGTACTTC. The encoded protein is CASSSGDRYEQYF.

The genes are TRBV4-2 and TRBJ2-1; 9 bases are a match to TRBD2. Germline V lookup: CDR1 LGHNA, CDR2 YNFKEQ. The CDR3 contains 16 residues. The V segment lost 7 bases and the J segment 2 bases; nucleotides outside the gene matches: 9. CDR3 DNA sequence: TGTGCCAGCAAGGGCGGGGGGGTACGGGCCTACAATGAGCAGTTCTTC. It is translated as CASKGGGVRAYNEQFF.